The following is a T cell receptor (beta chain) sequence with its context. Its matching antigen is unknown. The data were taken from a study of shared clonotypes between healthy human individuals. Notes on the study in general: What naive subsets generally showed was a larger estimated richness than memory subsets showed.

An assay was performed, and its level was deep. Each sorted subset replicate got 200 ng genomic DNA, 25,000 to 30,000 genomes. Measured with immunoSEQ multiplex PCR; TCRdb has only the in-frame clones, and not every one. In the table there are around 690,000 clones, roughly 87% of which are singletons. CDR3 length equals 13 residues. V shed 2 bases and J 6 bases; nucleotides not matched to a gene: 1. The germline gives CDR1 ENHRY, CDR2 SYGVKD. Each donor was a Caucasian adult residing in Nashville, Tennessee. V gene TRBV10-3 combines with J gene TRBJ2-7, with TRBD1 identical over 10 bases. The receptor was isolated from a man younger than 30 in good health. Some clones in this sample may be carry-over from other donors' samples. Source material: memory CD8+ T cells from PBMCs. As to subset: CD45RO+ cells pooled with CCR7-negative TemRA cells. The CDR3 region is CAISEGTGVEQYF. In nucleotides, the CDR3 is TGTGCCATCAGTGAGGGGACAGGGGTCGAGCAGTACTTC.